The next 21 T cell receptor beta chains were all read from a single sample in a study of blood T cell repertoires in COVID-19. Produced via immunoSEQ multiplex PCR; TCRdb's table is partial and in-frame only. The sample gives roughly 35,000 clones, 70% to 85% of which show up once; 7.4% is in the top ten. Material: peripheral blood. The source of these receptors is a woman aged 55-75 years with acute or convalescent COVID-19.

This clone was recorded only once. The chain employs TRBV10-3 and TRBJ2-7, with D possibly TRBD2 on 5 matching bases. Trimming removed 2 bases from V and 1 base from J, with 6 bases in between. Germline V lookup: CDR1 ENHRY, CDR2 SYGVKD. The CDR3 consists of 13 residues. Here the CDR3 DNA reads TGTGCCATCAGTGAGCGGGATTCCTACGAGCAGTACTTC. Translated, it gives CAISERDSYEQYF.

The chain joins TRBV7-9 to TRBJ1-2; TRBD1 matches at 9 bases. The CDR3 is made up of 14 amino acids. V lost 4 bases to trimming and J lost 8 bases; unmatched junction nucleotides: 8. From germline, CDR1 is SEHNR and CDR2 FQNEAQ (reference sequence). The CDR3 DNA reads TGTGCCAGCAGCTCAACAGGGGGCGCAGGGGGCTACACCTTC. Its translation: CASSSTGGAGGYTF.

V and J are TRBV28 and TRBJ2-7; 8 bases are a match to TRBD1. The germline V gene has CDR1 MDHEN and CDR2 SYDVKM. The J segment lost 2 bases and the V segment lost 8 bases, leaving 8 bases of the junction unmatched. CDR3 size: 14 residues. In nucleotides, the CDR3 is TGTGCCAGCGGCGGGACAGGTAGAGCCTACGAGCAGTACTTC. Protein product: CASGGTGRAYEQYF.

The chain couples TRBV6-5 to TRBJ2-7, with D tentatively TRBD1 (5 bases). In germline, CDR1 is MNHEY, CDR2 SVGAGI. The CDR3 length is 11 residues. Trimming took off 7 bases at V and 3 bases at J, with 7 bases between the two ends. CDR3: CASTGHYEQYF. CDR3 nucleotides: TGTGCCAGCACAGGGCACTACGAGCAGTACTTC.

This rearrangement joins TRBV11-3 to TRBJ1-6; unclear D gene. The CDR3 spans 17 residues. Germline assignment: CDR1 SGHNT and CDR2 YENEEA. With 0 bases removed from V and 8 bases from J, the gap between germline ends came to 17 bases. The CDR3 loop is CASSLEPGVFTYSPLHF. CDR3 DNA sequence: TGTGCCAGCAGCTTAGAGCCGGGTGTCTTTACGTATTCACCCCTCCACTTT.

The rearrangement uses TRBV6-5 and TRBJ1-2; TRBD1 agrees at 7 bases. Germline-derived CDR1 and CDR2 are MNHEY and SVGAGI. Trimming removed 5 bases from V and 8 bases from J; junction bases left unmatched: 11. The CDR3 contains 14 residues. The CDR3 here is CASSHDDRASGYTF. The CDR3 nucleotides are TGTGCCAGCAGTCACGATGACAGGGCGTCGGGCTACACCTTC.

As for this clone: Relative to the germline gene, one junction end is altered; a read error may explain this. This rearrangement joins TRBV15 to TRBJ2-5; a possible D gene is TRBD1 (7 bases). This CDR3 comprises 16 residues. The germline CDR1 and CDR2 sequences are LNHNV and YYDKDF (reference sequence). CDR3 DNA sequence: TGTGCCACCGGCAGAGATGACAGGGAGGTCCAAGAGACCCAGTACTTC. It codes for CATGRDDREVQETQYF.

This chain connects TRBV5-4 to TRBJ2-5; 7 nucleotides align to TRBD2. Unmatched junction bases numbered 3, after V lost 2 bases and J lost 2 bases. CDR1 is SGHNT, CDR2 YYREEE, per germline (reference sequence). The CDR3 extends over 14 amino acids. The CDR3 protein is CASSFGRGQETQYF. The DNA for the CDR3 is TGTGCCAGCAGCTTTGGGCGGGGGCAAGAGACCCAGTACTTC.

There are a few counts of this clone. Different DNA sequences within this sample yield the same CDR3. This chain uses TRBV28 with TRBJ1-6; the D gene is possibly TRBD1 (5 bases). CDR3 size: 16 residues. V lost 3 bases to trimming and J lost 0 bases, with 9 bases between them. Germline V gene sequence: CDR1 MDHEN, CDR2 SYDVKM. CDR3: CASSFGGSSYNSPLHF. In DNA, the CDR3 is TGTGCCAGCAGTTTCGGGGGAAGCTCCTATAATTCACCCCTCCACTTT.

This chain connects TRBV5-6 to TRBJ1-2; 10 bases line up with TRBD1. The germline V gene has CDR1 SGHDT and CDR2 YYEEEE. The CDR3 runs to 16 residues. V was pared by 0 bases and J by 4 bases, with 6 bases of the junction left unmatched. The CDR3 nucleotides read TGTGCCAGCAGCTTGGGTGCCGGGACAGGGGTCTATGGCTACACCTTC. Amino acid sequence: CASSLGAGTGVYGYTF.

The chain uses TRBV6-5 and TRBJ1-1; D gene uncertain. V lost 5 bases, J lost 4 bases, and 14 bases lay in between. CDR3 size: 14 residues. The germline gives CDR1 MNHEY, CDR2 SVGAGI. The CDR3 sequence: CASSHLPGGTEAFF. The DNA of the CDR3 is TGTGCCAGCAGTCATCTCCCGGGTGGCACTGAAGCTTTCTTT.

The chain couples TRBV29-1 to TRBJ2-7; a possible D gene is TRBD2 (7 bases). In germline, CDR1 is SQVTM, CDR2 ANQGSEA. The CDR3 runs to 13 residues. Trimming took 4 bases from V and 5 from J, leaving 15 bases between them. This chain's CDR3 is CSVAYPGGHEQYF. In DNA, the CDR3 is TGCAGCGTTGCCTATCCCGGGGGGCACGAGCAGTACTTC.

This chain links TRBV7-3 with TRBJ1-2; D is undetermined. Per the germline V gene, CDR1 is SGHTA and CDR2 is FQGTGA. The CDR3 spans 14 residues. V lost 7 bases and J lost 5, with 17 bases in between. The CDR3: CASNLDGTSYGYTF. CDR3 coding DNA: TGTGCCAGCAACCTAGATGGAACTTCTTATGGCTACACCTTC. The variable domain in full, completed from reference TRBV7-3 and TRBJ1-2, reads GAGVSQTPSNKVTEKGKYVELRCDPISGHTALYWYRQSLGQGPEFLIYFQGTGAADDSGLPNDRFFAVRPEGSVSTLKIQRTERGDSAVYLCASNLDGTSYGYTFGSGTRLTVV.

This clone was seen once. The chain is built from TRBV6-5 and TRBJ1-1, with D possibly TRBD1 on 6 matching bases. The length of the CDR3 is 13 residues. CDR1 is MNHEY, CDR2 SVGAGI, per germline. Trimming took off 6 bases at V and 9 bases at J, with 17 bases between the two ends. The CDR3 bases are TGTGCCAGCAGCAAGCCCCCCGACAGGAAAGCTTTCTTT. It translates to CASSKPPDRKAFF.

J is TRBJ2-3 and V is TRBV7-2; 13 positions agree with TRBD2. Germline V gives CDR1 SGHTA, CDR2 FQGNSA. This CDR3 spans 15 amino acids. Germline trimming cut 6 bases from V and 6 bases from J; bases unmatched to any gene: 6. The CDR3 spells CASRPGTSGVDTQYF. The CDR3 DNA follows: TGTGCCAGCAGACCAGGGACTAGCGGGGTGGATACGCAGTATTTT.

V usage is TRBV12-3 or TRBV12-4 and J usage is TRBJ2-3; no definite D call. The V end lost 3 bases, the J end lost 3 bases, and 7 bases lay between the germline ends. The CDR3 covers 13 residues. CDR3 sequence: CASSFPPTDTQYF. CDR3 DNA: TGTGCCAGCAGTTTCCCCCCAACAGATACGCAGTATTTT.

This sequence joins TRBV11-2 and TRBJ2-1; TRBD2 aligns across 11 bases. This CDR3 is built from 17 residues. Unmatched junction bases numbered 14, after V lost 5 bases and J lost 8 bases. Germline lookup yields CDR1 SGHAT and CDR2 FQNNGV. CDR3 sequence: CASSPRVVAGGLDEQFF. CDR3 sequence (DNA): TGTGCCAGCAGCCCCCGGGTTGTAGCGGGGGGGCTGGATGAGCAGTTCTTC.

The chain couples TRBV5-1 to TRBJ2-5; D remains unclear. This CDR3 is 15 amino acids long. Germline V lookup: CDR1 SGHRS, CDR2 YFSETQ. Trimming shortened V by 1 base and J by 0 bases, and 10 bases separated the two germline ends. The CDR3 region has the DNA TGCGCCAGCAGCTTGTCCCGCGCGTACCAAGAGACCCAGTACTTC. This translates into CASSLSRAYQETQYF.

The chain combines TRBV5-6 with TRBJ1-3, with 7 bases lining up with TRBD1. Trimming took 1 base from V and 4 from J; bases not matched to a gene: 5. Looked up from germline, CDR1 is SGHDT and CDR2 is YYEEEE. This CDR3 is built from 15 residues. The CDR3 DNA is TGTGCCAGCAGCTTGTACACAGGGGACGGAAACACCATATATTTT. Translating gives CASSLYTGDGNTIYF.

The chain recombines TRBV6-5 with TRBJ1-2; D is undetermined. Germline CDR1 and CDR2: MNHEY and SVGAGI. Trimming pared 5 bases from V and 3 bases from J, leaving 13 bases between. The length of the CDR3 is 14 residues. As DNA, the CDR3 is TGTGCCAGCAGTCCGGTAGGCGGTGACTATGGCTACACCTTC. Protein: CASSPVGGDYGYTF.

The CDR3 loop reads CASSHKETQYF. DNA of the CDR3: TGTGCCAGCAGCCACAAAGAGACCCAGTACTTC. The chain has TRBV4-2 and TRBJ2-5; no definite D call. This CDR3 has 11 residues. Germline V gene lookup returns CDR1 LGHNA and CDR2 YNFKEQ. V was cut by 3 bases and J by 3 bases, with 2 bases left in between.